Listed below are T cell receptor beta chains from one sample, sequenced in a study of T cells in Graves' hyperthyroidism and ophthalmopathy. TCRdb independently ran MiXCR on the multiplex PCR reads; one entry per CDR3 protein. Here the sample spans 250,000 to 300,000 distinct CDR3 sequences, 15% to 20% being singletons. What was sequenced was blood. Every receptor here comes from a woman aged 60 to 75 with Graves' ophthalmopathy. Each CDR3 is given with its conserved first and last residue.

V: TRBV28; J: TRBJ1-1; CDR3: CASSLSRVSTEAFF
V: TRBV5-1; J: TRBJ1-4; CDR3: CASSLDLVYQGLDEKLFF
V: TRBV12-3/TRBV12-4; J: TRBJ1-2; CDR3: CASSPTGDFGYTF
V: TRBV11-3; J: TRBJ2-2; CDR3: CASSLSLGGELFF
V: TRBV6-1; J: TRBJ2-2; CDR3: CASRLLAGLNTGELFF
V: TRBV20-1; J: TRBJ1-4; CDR3: CSARDARADDEKLFF
V: TRBV6-1; J: TRBJ1-5; CDR3: CASSGGFASNQPQHF
V: TRBV27; J: TRBJ1-2; CDR3: CASSFRGSNYGYTF
V: TRBV6-2/TRBV6-3; J: TRBJ1-6; CDR3: CASSPRTGSWNSPLHF
V: TRBV18; J: TRBJ2-2; CDR3: CASSQREGYTGELFF
V: TRBV6-2/TRBV6-3; J: TRBJ2-1; CDR3: CASRRQGLNEQFF
V: TRBV5-1; J: TRBJ2-2; CDR3: CASSLGGQTGELFF
V: TRBV20-1; J: TRBJ2-1; CDR3: CSARLSGSFYNEQFF
V: TRBV4-1; J: TRBJ2-1; CDR3: CASSRTGADNEQFF
V: TRBV3-1; J: TRBJ1-6; CDR3: CASSSQGGSNSPLHF
V: TRBV20-1; J: TRBJ1-2; CDR3: CSAPTQSTGTILYGYTF
V: TRBV9; J: TRBJ2-1; CDR3: CASSVLGGAYNEQFF
V: TRBV6-5; J: TRBJ2-7; CDR3: CASSYSRTGGTGEQYF
V: TRBV6-5; J: TRBJ1-1; CDR3: CASSYVPGTGIGAFF
V: TRBV20-1; J: TRBJ1-5; CDR3: CSASPAGDRRIVGNQPQHF
V: TRBV15; J: TRBJ2-1; CDR3: CATSSGREVDNEQFF
V: TRBV5-6; J: TRBJ1-2; CDR3: CASSLRDGTNYGYTF